This is a list of T cell receptor beta chains from one sample in a study of identical twins. TCRdb reprocessed the 5' RACE reads via MiXCR and lists one record per CDR3 protein. Of about 430,000 distinct CDR3 sequences listed, approximately 18% are singletons. Sequencing used naive T cells sorted from blood. The receptors stem from a man aged 50 or older in good health. CDR3s include the opening cysteine and the closing phenylalanine or tryptophan. Each record gives: CDR3 protein, CDR3 length, V gene, J gene.

cdr3_aa: CASSLEDREAAFF; cdr3_length: 13; v_call: TRBV5-1; j_call: TRBJ1-1
cdr3_aa: CASSPSGTGEAFF; cdr3_length: 13; v_call: TRBV4-2; j_call: TRBJ1-1
cdr3_aa: CATSRGDGFYNSPLHF; cdr3_length: 16; v_call: TRBV15; j_call: TRBJ1-6
cdr3_aa: CASSFLGTLNTEAFF; cdr3_length: 15; v_call: TRBV5-6; j_call: TRBJ1-1
cdr3_aa: CAISSGTTSSYEQYF; cdr3_length: 15; v_call: TRBV10-3; j_call: TRBJ2-7
cdr3_aa: CASNLGVTDTQYF; cdr3_length: 13; v_call: TRBV7-8; j_call: TRBJ2-3
cdr3_aa: CASSLIVWGNTIYF; cdr3_length: 14; v_call: TRBV12-3/TRBV12-4; j_call: TRBJ1-3
cdr3_aa: CASSYSYGTYEQYF; cdr3_length: 14; v_call: TRBV6-5; j_call: TRBJ2-7
cdr3_aa: CSAYISGRAYNEQFF; cdr3_length: 15; v_call: TRBV20-1; j_call: TRBJ2-1
cdr3_aa: CASSFGTEGYNEQFF; cdr3_length: 15; v_call: TRBV12-3/TRBV12-4; j_call: TRBJ2-1
cdr3_aa: CSASLTSGRLNTQYF; cdr3_length: 15; v_call: TRBV20-1; j_call: TRBJ2-3
cdr3_aa: CASSSAGQAYNEQFF; cdr3_length: 15; v_call: TRBV12-3/TRBV12-4; j_call: TRBJ2-1
cdr3_aa: CAWSVEAGGERNEQFF; cdr3_length: 16; v_call: TRBV30; j_call: TRBJ2-1
cdr3_aa: CASSQRGGGRGSPLHF; cdr3_length: 16; v_call: TRBV4-1; j_call: TRBJ1-6